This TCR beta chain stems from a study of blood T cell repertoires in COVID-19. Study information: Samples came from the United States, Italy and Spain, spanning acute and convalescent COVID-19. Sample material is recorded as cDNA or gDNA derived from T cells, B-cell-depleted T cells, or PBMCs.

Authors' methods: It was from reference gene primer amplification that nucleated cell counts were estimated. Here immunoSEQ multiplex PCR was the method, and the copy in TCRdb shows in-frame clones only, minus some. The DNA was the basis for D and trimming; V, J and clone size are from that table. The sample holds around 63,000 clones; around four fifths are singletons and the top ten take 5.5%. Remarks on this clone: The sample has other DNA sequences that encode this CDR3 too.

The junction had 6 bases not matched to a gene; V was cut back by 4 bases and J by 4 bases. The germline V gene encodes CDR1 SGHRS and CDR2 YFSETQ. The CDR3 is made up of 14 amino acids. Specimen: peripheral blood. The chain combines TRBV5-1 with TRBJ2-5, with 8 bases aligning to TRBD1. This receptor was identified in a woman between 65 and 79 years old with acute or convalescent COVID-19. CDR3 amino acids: CASSPTGGRETQYF. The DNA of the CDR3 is TGCGCCAGCAGCCCAACAGGGGGGAGAGAGACCCAGTACTTC.